This TCR beta chain was captured by sequencing in a study of cytomegalovirus exposure and HLA in healthy donors. V dropped 5 bases and J dropped 6 bases, with 18 bases sitting between them. The CDR3 contains 15 residues. CDR1 and CDR2 from the germline V gene are MDHEN and SYDVKM. It was with 60 Vbeta and 13 Jbeta primers that the PCR ran. TCRdb's copy holds only in-frame clones and misses some; the assay was immunoSEQ multiplex PCR. Among some 120,000 clones listed, around three quarters were seen once. This TCR came from a man between 18 and 35 years old in good health and CMV-seronegative. The sequencing input was PBMCs. The genes are TRBV28 and TRBJ2-3; tentatively, D is TRBD2 (6 bases). The CDR3 bases are TGTGCCAGCAGTGATCCCGGGGGTACAACCGATACGCAGTATTTT. Encoded protein: CASSDPGGTTDTQYF.